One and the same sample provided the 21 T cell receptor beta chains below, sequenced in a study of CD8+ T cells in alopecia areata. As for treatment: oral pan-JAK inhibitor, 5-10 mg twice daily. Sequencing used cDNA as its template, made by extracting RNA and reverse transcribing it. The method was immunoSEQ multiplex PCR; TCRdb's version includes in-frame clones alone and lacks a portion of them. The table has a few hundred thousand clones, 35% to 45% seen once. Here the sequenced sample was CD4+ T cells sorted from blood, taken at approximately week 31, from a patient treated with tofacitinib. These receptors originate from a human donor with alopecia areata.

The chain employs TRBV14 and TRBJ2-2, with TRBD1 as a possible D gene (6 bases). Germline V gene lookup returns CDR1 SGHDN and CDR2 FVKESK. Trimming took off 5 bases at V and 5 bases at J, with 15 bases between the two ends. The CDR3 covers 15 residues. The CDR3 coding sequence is TGTGCCAGCAGCGGACAGATTCTCAGGACCGGGGAGCTGTTTTTT. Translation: CASSGQILRTGELFF.

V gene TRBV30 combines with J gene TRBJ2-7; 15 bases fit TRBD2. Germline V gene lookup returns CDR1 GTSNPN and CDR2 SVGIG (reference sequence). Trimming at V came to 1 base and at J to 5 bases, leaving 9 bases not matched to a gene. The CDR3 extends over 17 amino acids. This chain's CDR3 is CAWSGPGTSGGTHEQYF. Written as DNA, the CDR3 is TGTGCCTGGAGTGGGCCAGGGACTAGCGGGGGGACCCACGAGCAGTACTTC. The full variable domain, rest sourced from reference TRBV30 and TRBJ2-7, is SQTIHQWPATLVQPVGSPLSLECTVEGTSNPNLYWYRQAAGRGLQLLFYSVGIGQISSEVPQNLSASRPQDRQFILSSKKLLLSDSGFYLCAWSGPGTSGGTHEQYFGPGTRLTVT.

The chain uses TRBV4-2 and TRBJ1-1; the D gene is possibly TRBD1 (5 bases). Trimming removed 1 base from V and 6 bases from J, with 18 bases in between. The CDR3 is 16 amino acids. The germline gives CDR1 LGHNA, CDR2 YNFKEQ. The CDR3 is CASSQVRGQVIAEAFF. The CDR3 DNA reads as TGTGCCAGCAGCCAAGTTCGAGGACAAGTGATCGCTGAAGCTTTCTTT.

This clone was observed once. For the CDR3, the DNA is TGCAGTGTGGGTCAGAACTATGGCTACACCTTC. Protein: CSVGQNYGYTF. J is TRBJ1-2 and V is TRBV20-1; D gene uncertain. The ends were cut back, 7 bases at V and 2 bases at J, with 8 bases in the middle. Germline CDR1 is DFQATT and CDR2 is SNEGSKA (reference sequence). The CDR3 extends over 11 amino acids.

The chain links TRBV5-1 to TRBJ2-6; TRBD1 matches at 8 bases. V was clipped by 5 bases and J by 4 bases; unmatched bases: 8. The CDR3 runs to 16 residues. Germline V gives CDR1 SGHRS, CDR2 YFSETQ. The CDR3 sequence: CASRPDRAAGANVLTF. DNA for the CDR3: TGCGCCAGCAGACCGGACAGGGCGGCCGGGGCCAACGTCCTGACTTTC.

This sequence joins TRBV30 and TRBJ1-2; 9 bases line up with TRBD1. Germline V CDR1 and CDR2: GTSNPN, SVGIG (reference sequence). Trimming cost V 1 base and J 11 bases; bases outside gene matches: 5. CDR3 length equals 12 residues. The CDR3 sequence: CAWSGRDRDYTF. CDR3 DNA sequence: TGTGCCTGGAGTGGCCGGGACAGGGATTACACCTTC.

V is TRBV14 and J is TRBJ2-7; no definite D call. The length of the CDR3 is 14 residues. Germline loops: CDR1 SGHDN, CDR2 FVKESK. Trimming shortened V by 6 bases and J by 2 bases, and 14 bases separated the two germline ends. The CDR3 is CASRPSGATYEQYF. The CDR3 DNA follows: TGTGCCAGCAGACCCTCGGGTGCAACCTACGAGCAGTACTTC.

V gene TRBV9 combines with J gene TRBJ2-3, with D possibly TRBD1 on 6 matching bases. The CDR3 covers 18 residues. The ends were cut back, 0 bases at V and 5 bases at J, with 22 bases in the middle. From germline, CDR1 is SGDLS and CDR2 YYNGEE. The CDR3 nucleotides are TGTGCCAGCAGCGTAGCTACTATAGGGGCACAGGGTGGAGATACGCAGTATTTT. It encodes CASSVATIGAQGGDTQYF.

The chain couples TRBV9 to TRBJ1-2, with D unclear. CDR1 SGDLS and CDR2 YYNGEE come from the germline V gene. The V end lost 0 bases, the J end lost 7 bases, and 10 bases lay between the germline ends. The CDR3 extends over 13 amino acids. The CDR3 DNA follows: TGTGCCAGCAGCGTAGTGGGAGGGTTTGGCTACACCTTC. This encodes CASSVVGGFGYTF.

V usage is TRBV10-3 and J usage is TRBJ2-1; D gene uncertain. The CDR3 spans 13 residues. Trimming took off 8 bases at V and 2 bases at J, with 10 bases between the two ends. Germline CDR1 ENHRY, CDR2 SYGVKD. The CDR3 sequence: CAIGSGPYNEQFF. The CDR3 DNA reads TGTGCCATCGGGTCCGGGCCCTACAATGAGCAGTTCTTC.

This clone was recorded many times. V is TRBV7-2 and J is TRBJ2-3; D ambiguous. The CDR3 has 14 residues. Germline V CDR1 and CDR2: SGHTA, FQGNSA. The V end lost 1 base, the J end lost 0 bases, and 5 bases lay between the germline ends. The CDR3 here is CASSLVSSTDTQYF. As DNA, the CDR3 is TGTGCCAGCAGCTTAGTCAGTAGCACAGATACGCAGTATTTT.

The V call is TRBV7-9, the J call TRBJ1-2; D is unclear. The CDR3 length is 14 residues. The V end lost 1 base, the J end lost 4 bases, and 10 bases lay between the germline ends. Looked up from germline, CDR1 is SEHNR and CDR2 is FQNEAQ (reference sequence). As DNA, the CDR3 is TGTGCCAGCAGCTTAGGTACAGTCTTCTATGGCTACACCTTC. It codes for CASSLGTVFYGYTF.

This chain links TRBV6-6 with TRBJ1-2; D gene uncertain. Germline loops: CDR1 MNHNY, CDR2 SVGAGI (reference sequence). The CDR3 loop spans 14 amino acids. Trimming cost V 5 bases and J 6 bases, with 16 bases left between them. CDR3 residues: CASSGRVGSDGYTF. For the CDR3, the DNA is TGTGCCAGCAGTGGACGGGTGGGTTCAGATGGCTACACCTTC.

The DNA of the CDR3 is TGTGCCACCAGCAGAGCGAGGGGAAACACCATATATTTT. This gives the protein CATSRARGNTIYF. V usage is TRBV15 and J usage is TRBJ1-3; D not certain. Germline V gene sequence: CDR1 LNHNV, CDR2 YYDKDF (reference sequence). The CDR3 consists of 13 residues. Trimming took off 1 base at V and 4 bases at J, with 5 bases between the two ends.

CDR3 sequence (DNA): TGTGCCAGCAGCCCCCGGACAGGGAGCTACGAGCAGTACTTC. It specifies CASSPRTGSYEQYF. V is TRBV7-9 and J is TRBJ2-7; 8 bases fit TRBD1. J was trimmed by 3 bases and V by 5 bases; bases with no gene match: 6. The CDR3 contains 14 residues. Germline-derived CDR1 and CDR2 are SEHNR and FQNEAQ (reference sequence).

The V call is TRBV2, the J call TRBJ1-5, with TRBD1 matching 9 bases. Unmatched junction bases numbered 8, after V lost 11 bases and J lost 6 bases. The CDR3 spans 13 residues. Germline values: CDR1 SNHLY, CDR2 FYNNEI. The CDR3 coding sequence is TGTGCCGGTAAACAGGGGGCAGGTCAGCCCCAGCATTTT. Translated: CAGKQGAGQPQHF.

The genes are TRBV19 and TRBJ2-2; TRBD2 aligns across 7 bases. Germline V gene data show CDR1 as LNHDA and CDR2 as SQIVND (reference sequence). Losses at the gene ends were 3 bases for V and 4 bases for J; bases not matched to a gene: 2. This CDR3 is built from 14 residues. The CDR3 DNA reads TGTGCCAGTAGTATCGGGACTACCACCGGGGAGCTGTTTTTT. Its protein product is CASSIGTTTGELFF.

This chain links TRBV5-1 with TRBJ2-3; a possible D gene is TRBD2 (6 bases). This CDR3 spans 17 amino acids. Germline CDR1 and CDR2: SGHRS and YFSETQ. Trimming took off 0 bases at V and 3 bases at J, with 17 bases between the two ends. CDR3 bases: TGCGCCAGCAGCTTGGCGCGGAGGGACTTTTCTACAGATACGCAGTATTTT. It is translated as CASSLARRDFSTDTQYF.

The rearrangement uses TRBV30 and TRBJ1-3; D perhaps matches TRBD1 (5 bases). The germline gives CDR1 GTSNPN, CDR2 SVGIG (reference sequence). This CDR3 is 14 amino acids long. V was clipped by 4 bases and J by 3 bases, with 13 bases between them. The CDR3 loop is CAWNVRTIGNTIYF. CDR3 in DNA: TGTGCCTGGAACGTAAGGACAATTGGAAACACCATATATTTT.

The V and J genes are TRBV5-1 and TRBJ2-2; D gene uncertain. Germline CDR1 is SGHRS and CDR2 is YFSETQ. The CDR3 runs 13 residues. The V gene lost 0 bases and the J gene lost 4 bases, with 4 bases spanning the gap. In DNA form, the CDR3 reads TGCGCCAGCAGCTTGGGGAGCACCGGGGAGCTGTTTTTT. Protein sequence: CASSLGSTGELFF.

The CDR3 spells CASSVSGTGGEKLFF. CDR3 bases: TGTGCCAGCAGTGTATCTGGGACAGGGGGCGAAAAACTGTTTTTT. The chain couples TRBV25-1 to TRBJ1-4; 12 bases align to TRBD1. The trim removed 4 bases at V and 8 bases at J, leaving 5 bases unmatched. The CDR3 length is 15 residues. Germline CDR1 is MGHDK and CDR2 is SYGVNS. Looking up the rest from reference TRBV25-1 and TRBJ1-4 gives the full variable domain: EADIYQTPRYLVIGTGKKITLECSQTMGHDKMYWYQQDPGMELHLIHYSYGVNSTEKGDLSSESTVSRIRTEHFPLTLESARPSHTSQYLCASSVSGTGGEKLFFGSGTQLSVL.